The TCR beta chain under discussion was sequenced for a study of blood T cell repertoires in COVID-19. Looking at the study overall: From the United States, Italy and Spain came samples of acute and convalescent COVID-19.

Method: immunoSEQ multiplex PCR; TCRdb's copy keeps in-frame clones and lacks some. The sample carries about 130,000 clones, roughly four fifths recorded once. Germline values: CDR1 SGHVS, CDR2 FNYEAQ. There are 18 residues in the CDR3. Unmatched junction bases numbered 15, after V lost 6 bases and J lost 3 bases. This rearrangement joins TRBV7-6 to TRBJ2-3; 10 bases are shared with TRBD2. The TCR sequence derives from a human donor in a cohort sampled during active COVID-19. What was sequenced was peripheral blood. CDR3 sequence reads: CASSRSGGLWVTTDTQYF. CDR3 bases: TGTGCCAGCAGTCGTAGCGGGGGGCTGTGGGTAACAACAGATACGCAGTATTTT.